The sequence of this T cell receptor beta chain was determined in a study of PD-1 blockade in classical Hodgkin lymphoma. Study-level information: Patients were given intravenous nivolumab, 3 mg/kg, every 2 weeks. The study, taken as a whole, reports: Only CD4+ TCR diversity, not CD8+, had risen significantly by C4D1. Complete responders' baseline diversity resembled that of newly diagnosed patients.

The CDR3 spans 15 residues. Germline assignment: CDR1 LNHDA and CDR2 SQIVND (reference sequence). V trimming: 3 bases; J trimming: 8 bases; junction bases outside the gene matches: 8. The patients all showed relapse after autologous stem cell transplantation, while their brentuximab vedotin exposure varied. The study recorded best responses of complete response, partial response or progressive disease. Points on this clone: The antigen remains undetermined.

Method: immunoSEQ multiplex PCR; TCRdb's copy keeps in-frame clones and lacks some. The table includes 50,000 to 65,000 clones, 88% detected once. The source material was peripheral blood mononuclear cells (PBMCs), sampled before the second cycle of nivolumab. This TCR came from a human donor with classical Hodgkin lymphoma. The chain uses TRBV19 and TRBJ2-4, with TRBD2 matching over 9 bases. The CDR3 loop reads CASSIDWAGGDIQYF. Written as DNA, the CDR3 is TGTGCCAGTAGTATCGACTGGGCGGGGGGGGACATTCAGTACTTC.